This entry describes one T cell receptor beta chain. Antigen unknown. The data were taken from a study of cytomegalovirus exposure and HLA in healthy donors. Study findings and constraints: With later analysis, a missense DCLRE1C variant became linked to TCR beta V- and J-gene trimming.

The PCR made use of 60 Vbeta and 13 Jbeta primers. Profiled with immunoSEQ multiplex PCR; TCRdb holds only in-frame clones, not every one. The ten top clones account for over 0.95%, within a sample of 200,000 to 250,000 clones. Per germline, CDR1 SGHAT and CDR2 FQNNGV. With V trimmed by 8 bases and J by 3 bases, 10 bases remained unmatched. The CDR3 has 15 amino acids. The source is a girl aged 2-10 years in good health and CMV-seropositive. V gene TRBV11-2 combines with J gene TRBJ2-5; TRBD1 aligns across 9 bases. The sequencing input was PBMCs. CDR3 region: CASGTSGQGKETQYF. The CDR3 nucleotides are TGTGCCAGCGGAACCTCGGGACAGGGTAAAGAGACCCAGTACTTC.